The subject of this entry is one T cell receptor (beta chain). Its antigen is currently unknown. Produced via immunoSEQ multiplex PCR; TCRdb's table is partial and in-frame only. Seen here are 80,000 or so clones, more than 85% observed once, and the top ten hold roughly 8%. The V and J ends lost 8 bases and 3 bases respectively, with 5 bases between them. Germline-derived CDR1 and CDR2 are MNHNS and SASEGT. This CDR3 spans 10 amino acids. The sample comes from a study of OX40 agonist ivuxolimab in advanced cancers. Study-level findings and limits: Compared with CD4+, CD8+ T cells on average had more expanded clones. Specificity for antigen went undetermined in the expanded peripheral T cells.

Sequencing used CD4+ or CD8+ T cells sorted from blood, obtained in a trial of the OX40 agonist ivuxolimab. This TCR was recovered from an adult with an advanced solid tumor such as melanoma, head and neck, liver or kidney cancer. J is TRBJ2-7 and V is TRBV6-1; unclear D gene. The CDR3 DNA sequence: TGTGCCAGCGCTCACTACGAGCAGTACTTC. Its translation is CASAHYEQYF.